The 29 T cell receptor beta chains below all came from one sample that was sequenced in a study of tumor and adjacent non-tumor tissue in lung cancer. A modified ARM-PCR protocol with three rounds of nested PCR amplified TCRbeta. Each CDR3 protein is one row after TCRdb ran MiXCR on the multiplex PCR reads. The repertoire holds about 100,000 distinct CDR3 sequences, with around three fifths as singletons. RNA was extracted from bulk tissue without any cell sorting. The normal lung tissue was taken more than 3 cm from the tumor edge. Sequenced sample: distant non-tumor lung tissue. These receptor sequences come from a man aged 25 to 40 with non-small cell lung cancer.

As concerns this clonotype: At one end the junction does not follow the germline gene, possibly because of a read error. This rearrangement joins TRBV11-2 to TRBJ2-1; D may be TRBD2 (6 bases). This CDR3 is built from 11 residues. From germline, CDR1 is SGHAT and CDR2 FQNNGV. CDR3 residues: CVSREEEEQFF. CDR3 sequence (DNA): TGTGTCAGCAGGGAGGAGGAAGAGCAGTTCTTC.

This chain uses TRBV20-1 with TRBJ2-1; D assignment may be TRBD1 or TRBD2 (5 bases each). CDR3 length equals 16 residues. Trimming shortened V by 8 bases and J by 0 bases, and 20 bases separated the two germline ends. Germline assignment: CDR1 DFQATT and CDR2 SNEGSKA (reference sequence). The CDR3, as DNA: TGCAGTACCCTCACTAGGGGCTCCTACTCCTACAATGAGCAGTTCTTC. It encodes CSTLTRGSYSYNEQFF.

The chain has TRBV20-1 and TRBJ2-1; no firm D call. The CDR3 has 16 residues. CDR1 is DFQATT, CDR2 SNEGSKA, per germline (reference sequence). The CDR3 sequence: CNARDVAVVAYNEQFF. DNA of the CDR3: TGCAACGCTAGAGATGTTGCGGTAGTTGCATACAATGAGCAGTTCTTC.

Remarks on this clonotype: A much larger clone differs from this one at a single base, so this may be a read error. This chain connects TRBV12-3 or TRBV12-4 to TRBJ2-7; D remains unclear. This CDR3 contains 12 residues. V shed 5 bases and J shed 4 bases, with 9 bases lying between them. The CDR3 loop reads CASSMVAYEQYF. CDR3 bases: TGTGCCAGCAGTATGGTGGCGTACGAGCAGTACTTC.

The chain joins TRBV29-1 to TRBJ2-5; no clear D. CDR3 size: 12 residues. Germline-derived CDR1 and CDR2 are SQVTM and ANQGSEA. The DNA for the CDR3 is TGCAGAGTTTACAGTGAGCGAGAAACCCAGTACTTC. This sequence encodes CRVYSERETQYF.

This clonotype appeared many times. J is TRBJ1-1 and V is TRBV12-3 or TRBV12-4; D unclear. V was clipped by 5 bases and J by 5 bases, with 18 bases between them. CDR3 size: 15 residues. The chain's CDR3 is CASSLDPSERTEAFF. The CDR3 DNA follows: TGTGCCAGCAGTCTAGACCCTTCGGAGAGGACTGAAGCTTTCTTT.

The chain employs TRBV11-2 and TRBJ2-7; the D is unclear. The CDR3 sequence is 13 residues long. Trimming removed 9 bases at V and 3 bases at J, with 15 bases between. Germline lookup yields CDR1 SGHAT and CDR2 FQNNGV. As DNA, the CDR3 is TGTGCCAGGAGTTTAGAAGACGACTACGAGCAGTACTTC. Protein sequence: CARSLEDDYEQYF.

Only a few counts were recorded for this clonotype. V gene TRBV7-8 combines with J gene TRBJ2-3, with 10 positions matching TRBD2. Germline CDR1 and CDR2: SGHVS and FQNEAQ. The V gene end was trimmed by 8 bases and the J gene end by 4 bases; junction bases not matched to a gene: 12. CDR3 length: 16 amino acids. CDR3 in amino acids: CASWPRTSGIPDTQYF. DNA for the CDR3: TGTGCCAGCTGGCCCAGGACTAGCGGCATTCCAGATACGCAGTATTTT.

The rearrangement joins TRBV12-3 or TRBV12-4 to TRBJ2-2; 10 nucleotides line up with TRBD2. This CDR3 comprises 16 residues. After removal of 11 bases from V and 6 bases from J, the junction contained 15 bases not matched to a gene. Written as DNA, the CDR3 is TGTGCCGGTAGTCCAGGGACAAGCGGGGGGGCCGGGGAGCTGTTTTTT. Protein: CAGSPGTSGGAGELFF.

Remarks on this clonotype: At one of its ends the junction is not consistent with the germline gene, which may arise from a read error. The V gene is TRBV10-3, the J gene TRBJ1-6, with D unresolved. The germline V gene has CDR1 ENHRY and CDR2 SYGVKD. The CDR3 is made up of 15 amino acids. CDR3 loop: CTISGDQNYNPPLHF. The DNA of the CDR3 is TGTACCATCAGTGGGGATCAGAATTATAATCCACCTCTCCACTTT.

The chain uses TRBV29-1 and TRBJ1-1; a possible D gene is TRBD1 (5 bases). The V gene lost 6 bases and the J gene lost 12 bases, with 20 bases spanning the gap. The germline V gene has CDR1 SQVTM and CDR2 ANQGSEA. CDR3 length: 12 amino acids. The CDR3 region is CSVTGANTETFF. In DNA form, the CDR3 reads TGCAGCGTCACCGGGGCGAACACTGAGACTTTCTTT. Complete variable domain (other parts from reference TRBV29-1 and TRBJ1-1): SAVISQKPSRDICQRGTSLTIQCQVDSQVTMMFWYRQQPGQSLTLIATANQGSEATYESGFVIDKFPISRPNLTFSTLTVSNMSPEDSSIYLCSVTGANTETFFGQGTRLTVV.

The J gene is TRBJ2-3, the V gene TRBV7-8; TRBD2 might be the D (5 bases). Germline loops: CDR1 SGHVS, CDR2 FQNEAQ. The CDR3 totals 16 residues. Trimming shortened V by 7 bases and J by 6 bases, and 23 bases separated the two germline ends. As DNA, the CDR3 is TGTGCCAGCACCGCGGATGTAGTGGGAGATCACGATACGCAGTATTTT. Its protein is CASTADVVGDHDTQYF.

Turning to this clonotype: One end of the junction fails to match germline, which may point to a read error. V usage is TRBV29-1 and J usage is TRBJ1-1; D gene unclear. The CDR3 covers 12 residues. Germline values: CDR1 SQVTM, CDR2 ANQGSEA. The chain's CDR3 is CSVRDGYTETFF. CDR3 bases: TGCAGCGTTAGGGATGGATACACTGAAACTTTCTTT. Supplemented by reference TRBV29-1 and TRBJ1-1, the full variable domain reads SAVISQKPSRDICQRGTSLTIQCQVDSQVTMMFWYRQQPGQSLTLIATANQGSEATYESGFVIDKFPISRPNLTFSTLTVSNMSPEDSSIYLCSVRDGYTETFFGQGTRLTVV.

About this clonotype itself: The junction departs from the called germline gene at one end, perhaps through a read error. J is TRBJ2-1 and V is TRBV6-6, with D possibly TRBD2 on 5 matching bases. The CDR3 runs to 15 residues. The germline gives CDR1 MNHNY, CDR2 SVGAGI (reference sequence). CDR3 residues: CTSRPSSRSYNEQFF. The CDR3 bases are TGTACCAGCAGACCTTCTAGCAGGAGCTACAATGAGCAGTTCTTC.

To note about this clonotype: In this CDR3 the conserved last residue, phenylalanine or tryptophan, is missing, so a read error is likely. The V and J genes are TRBV20-1 and TRBJ1-5, with D perhaps TRBD1 (6 bases). V was clipped by 6 bases and J by 5 bases, with 26 bases between them. This CDR3 has 17 amino acids. The germline V gene encodes CDR1 DFQATT and CDR2 SNEGSKA (reference sequence). In nucleotides, the CDR3 is TGCAGTGCCATCCATTCGGGGGGCGAACTTACGGATCAGCCCCAGCATTAT. It encodes CSAIHSGGELTDQPQHY.

Remarks on this clonotype: At one end, the junction sequence differs from germline, possibly due to a read error. This chain connects TRBV11-2 to TRBJ2-5; TRBD2 matches 7 bases. The CDR3 sequence is 12 residues long. Germline loops: CDR1 SGHAT, CDR2 FQNNGV. CDR3 DNA: TGTGCCAGCAGAGGGAGGGGAGAGATCCAGTATTTC. Translation gives CASRGRGEIQYF. Full variable domain (missing parts from reference TRBV11-2 and TRBJ2-5): EAGVAQSPRYKIIEKRQSVAFWCNPISGHATLYWYQQILGQGPKLLIQFQNNGVVDDSQLPKDRFSAERLKGVDSTLKIQPAKLEDSAVYLCASRGRGEIQYFGPGTRLLVL.

Worth noting for this clonotype: One junction end does not reproduce the germline sequence, and a read error may be involved. V usage is TRBV29-1 and J usage is TRBJ2-3; a possible D gene is TRBD1 (5 bases). The length of the CDR3 is 13 residues. Germline-derived CDR1 and CDR2 are SQVTM and ANQGSEA. Written as DNA, the CDR3 is TGCAGCGTTGGCCGGACAAGGGTCGATAAGCAGTATTTT. As protein: CSVGRTRVDKQYF.

This clonotype has ten or more counts. The chain employs TRBV7-8 and TRBJ2-3; 7 bases line up with TRBD1. CDR3 length: 15 amino acids. The V gene's germline CDR1 is SGHVS and CDR2 FQNEAQ. After removal of 7 bases from V and 2 bases from J, the junction contained 9 bases not matched to a gene. CDR3 sequence (DNA): TGTGCCAGCACCGACCGGGACAGCTACACAGATACGCAGTATTTT. Translated: CASTDRDSYTDTQYF.

On this clonotype itself: Because it lacks the conserved phenylalanine or tryptophan at the end, this CDR3 is likely a read error. The CDR3 here is CARGQDIYRGGTEAFY. The CDR3 DNA is TGCGCCAGAGGCCAAGATATCTACAGGGGAGGCACTGAAGCTTTCTAT. J is TRBJ1-1 and V is TRBV4-1; 7 nucleotides line up with TRBD1. From germline, CDR1 is MGHRA and CDR2 YSYEKL. V lost 9 bases to trimming and J lost 4 bases; unmatched junction nucleotides: 17. The CDR3 extends over 16 amino acids.

A note on this clonotype: A much larger clone is a single base away; this may be a read error. The rearrangement links TRBV6-4 to TRBJ1-6; D perhaps matches TRBD1 (5 bases). Germline CDR1 is MRHNA and CDR2 is SNTAGT. The CDR3 loop spans 13 amino acids. V lost 4 bases, J lost 7 bases, and 8 bases lay in between. The CDR3 sequence is CASSGGENSPLHF. The CDR3 region has the DNA TGTGCCAGCAGTGGGGGGGAAAATTCACCCCTCCACTTT.

On this clonotype itself: Its ends do not fully match the called genes, so a read error is possible. V gene TRBV20-1 combines with J gene TRBJ1-3; 9 nucleotides line up with TRBD1. This CDR3 region has 14 residues. Germline V gene sequence: CDR1 DFQATT, CDR2 SNEGSKA (reference sequence). Written as DNA, the CDR3 is TGTAGTGCTAAGGACAGGGGAACAGGAAGCACCATATATTTT. This sequence encodes CSAKDRGTGSTIYF.

On this clonotype: A much larger clone differs from this one at a single base, so this may be a read error. This rearrangement joins TRBV12-5 to TRBJ2-2; 15 bases map to TRBD2. Unmatched junction bases numbered 10, after V lost 7 bases and J lost 7 bases. The CDR3 contains 17 residues. Germline lookup yields CDR1 LGHNT and CDR2 FRNRAP. CDR3 amino acids: CASDIGTSGRFGGELFF. In nucleotides, the CDR3 is TGTGCTAGTGATATCGGGACTAGCGGGAGGTTTGGCGGGGAGCTGTTTTTT.

As for this clonotype: This CDR3 fails to terminate in the conserved phenylalanine or tryptophan, so it likely reflects a read error. J is TRBJ2-7 and V is TRBV20-1, with D possibly matching TRBD2 (5 bases). In germline, CDR1 is DFQATT, CDR2 SNEGSKA (reference sequence). The CDR3 consists of 11 residues. CDR3 amino acids: CSVRDGDEQYL. In DNA form, the CDR3 reads TGCAGTGTTAGAGACGGGGACGAGCAGTACCTC.

The chain is built from TRBV4-1 and TRBJ2-7; D possibly matches TRBD1 or TRBD2 (5 bases each). The length of the CDR3 is 16 residues. The germline V gene encodes CDR1 MGHRA and CDR2 YSYEKL. The CDR3 bases are TGCACCTGCAGCCAAGATGAGACGGGACGTACGTACGAGCAGTACTTC. Protein: CTCSQDETGRTYEQYF.

The chain couples TRBV4-1 to TRBJ2-3, with a possible D match to TRBD2 (5 bases). The CDR3 runs 15 residues. V was shortened by 0 bases and J by 4 bases, with 11 bases between the two germline ends. Germline V gene data show CDR1 as MGHRA and CDR2 as YSYEKL. The CDR3 sequence is CASSQDWRCADTQYF. As DNA, the CDR3 is TGCGCCAGCAGCCAAGATTGGAGGTGTGCAGATACGCAGTATTTT.

About this clonotype itself: This may be a read error: a much more frequent sequence differs by one nucleotide. The chain has TRBV6-5 and TRBJ1-1, with TRBD1 matching 8 bases. The CDR3 has 14 amino acids. The germline gives CDR1 MNHEY, CDR2 SVGAGI. CDR3 amino acids: CTSSKTGVRTEAFF. The CDR3 DNA follows: TGTACCAGCAGCAAGACAGGGGTTAGGACTGAAGCTTTCTTT.

To note about this clonotype: One end of the junction fails to match germline, which may point to a read error. The chain employs TRBV6-5 and TRBJ2-1; D gene unclear. The CDR3 length is 11 residues. Germline values: CDR1 MNHEY, CDR2 SVGAGI. CDR3 nucleotide sequence: TGTGCCAGCCAATCCTACAATAAGCAGTTATTC. Translating gives CASQSYNKQLF.

This clonotype has more than one count but fewer than ten. The chain links TRBV11-2 to TRBJ2-1; D possibly corresponds to TRBD2 (6 bases). Looked up from germline, CDR1 is SGHAT and CDR2 is FQNNGV. The CDR3 covers 16 residues. V was clipped by 0 bases and J by 8 bases, with 17 bases between them. CDR3 sequence: CASSLDWTGGIDEQFF. The DNA of the CDR3 is TGTGCCAGCAGCTTAGATTGGACTGGGGGGATCGATGAGCAGTTCTTC. Complete variable domain (other parts from reference TRBV11-2 and TRBJ2-1): EAGVAQSPRYKIIEKRQSVAFWCNPISGHATLYWYQQILGQGPKLLIQFQNNGVVDDSQLPKDRFSAERLKGVDSTLKIQPAKLEDSAVYLCASSLDWTGGIDEQFFGPGTRLTVL.

The J gene is TRBJ1-1, the V gene TRBV5-1, with D perhaps matching TRBD1 (6 bases). CDR1 and CDR2 (germline): SGHRS, YFSETQ. The CDR3 extends over 15 amino acids. Trimming took 5 bases from V and 6 from J, leaving 20 bases between them. The CDR3 sequence is CASSLTPRGDAEAFF. CDR3 bases: TGCGCCAGCAGTTTAACCCCCAGGGGTGATGCTGAAGCTTTCTTT.